The 5 T cell receptor beta chains below come from one sample, sequenced in a study of technical replicates of blood from a few donors. Using immunoSEQ multiplex PCR, the repertoire was profiled, and TCRdb retains in-frame clones only, with some absent. The repertoire holds around 80,000 clones, with more than 80% as singletons. The sequencing sample was made of T cells isolated from PBMCs. Receptors originate from a human donor in good health.

The rearrangement uses TRBV5-8 and TRBJ1-2, with D tentatively TRBD1 (5 bases). The CDR3 consists of 14 residues. Between the trimmed V and J ends, which lost 1 base and 4 bases, there was a span of 11 bases. CDR1 is SGHTS and CDR2 is YDEGEE in the germline V gene. The DNA for the CDR3 is TGTGCCAGCAGCTTGAAAGGGGTGACCTATGGCTACACCTTC. It is translated as CASSLKGVTYGYTF.

For the CDR3, the DNA is TGTGCCAGCAGCTTTGGTTTCGTTACAGGCTACGAGCAGTACTTC. Amino acids: CASSFGFVTGYEQYF. V gene TRBV7-9 combines with J gene TRBJ2-7, with a possible D match to TRBD1 (5 bases). V gave up 3 bases and J gave up 3 bases, with 15 bases separating them. Per germline, CDR1 SEHNR and CDR2 FQNEAQ (reference sequence). CDR3 length equals 15 residues. Full variable domain (missing parts from reference TRBV7-9 and TRBJ2-7): DTGVSQNPRHKITKRGQNVTFRCDPISEHNRLYWYRQTLGQGPEFLTYFQNEAQLEKSRLLSDRFSAERPKGSFSTLEIQRTEQGDSAMYLCASSFGFVTGYEQYFGPGTRLTVT.

V gene TRBV7-3 combines with J gene TRBJ2-1; TRBD2 is a possible D gene (5 bases). The CDR3 sequence is 13 residues long. Between the trimmed V and J ends, which lost 5 bases and 6 bases, there was a span of 11 bases. The germline CDR1 and CDR2 sequences are SGHTA and FQGTGA. The CDR3 is CASSAHRGNEQFF. In DNA, the CDR3 is TGTGCCAGCAGCGCCCACCGGGGCAATGAGCAGTTCTTC.

The rearrangement links TRBV7-3 to TRBJ1-1; no clear D. Trimming cost V 2 bases and J 3 bases, with 10 bases left between them. CDR1 SGHTA and CDR2 FQGTGA come from the germline V gene. This CDR3 comprises 14 residues. CDR3 in DNA: TGTGCCAGCAGCTTAGGCCCCCAGGACACTGAAGCTTTCTTT. The encoded protein is CASSLGPQDTEAFF.

The rearrangement links TRBV6-5 to TRBJ1-3; 7 bases are shared with TRBD1. This CDR3 is built from 13 residues. From germline, CDR1 is MNHEY and CDR2 SVGAGI. The ends lost 6 bases at V and 4 bases at J; junction bases unmatched: 3. CDR3 loop: CASRYRGGNTIYF. The CDR3 DNA sequence: TGTGCCAGCAGATACAGGGGAGGAAACACCATATATTTT.